This TCR beta chain was sequenced during a study of T cells in Graves' hyperthyroidism and ophthalmopathy. From RNA transcripts, TCR beta CDR3 regions were amplified. HTBI primers were employed in a first-round RT-PCR of the TCR CDR3. MiXCR was run by TCRdb on the multiplex PCR reads, yielding one entry per CDR3 protein. The table shows 300,000 to 450,000 distinct CDR3 sequences, with 15% to 20% occurring only once. Clinical Activity Scores of at least 3, NOSPECS grades of at least 4 and durations under 3 months characterized ophthalmopathy patients. Any patient presenting with uncontrolled infection, other autoimmune disease, pregnancy or lactation was left out. This clonotype came up many times. Trimming shortened V by 3 bases and J by 7 bases, and 10 bases separated the two germline ends. The CDR3 runs to 12 residues.

The sequencing sample was made of blood. J is TRBJ2-7 and V is TRBV12-3 or TRBV12-4; D ambiguous. The sequence was obtained from a woman between 40 and 50 years old with Graves' ophthalmopathy. The CDR3 region is CASSLNLGEQYF. CDR3 nucleotide sequence: TGTGCCAGCAGTTTGAACCTTGGGGAGCAGTACTTC.